A single sample gave rise to the 22 T cell receptor beta chains below, sequenced in a study of blood T cell repertoires in COVID-19. The data were produced by immunoSEQ multiplex PCR, yet TCRdb's version contains in-frame clones alone and is incomplete. In the table there are hundreds of thousands of clones, approximately 86% of which are singletons. Sequencing used PBMCs or T cells enriched from blood (not recorded which). The receptors shown here come from a woman aged 30 to 39 who had been exposed to COVID-19.

The chain recombines TRBV5-1 with TRBJ1-2; no clear D. V shed 0 bases and J shed 5 bases, with 17 bases lying between them. Looked up from germline, CDR1 is SGHRS and CDR2 is YFSETQ. This CDR3 comprises 16 residues. CDR3: CASSLGGTGSRYGYTF. CDR3 DNA: TGCGCCAGCAGCTTGGGAGGTACCGGGAGCCGATATGGCTACACCTTC.

The chain joins TRBV24-1 to TRBJ2-3; TRBD1 agrees at 8 bases. Germline V gene data show CDR1 as KGHDR and CDR2 as SFDVKD. The CDR3 length is 17 residues. V shed 0 bases and J 5 bases; nucleotides not matched to a gene: 9. In nucleotides, the CDR3 is TGTGCCACCAGTGATTTGTCCAGGGGGCTACTAGGAGATACGCAGTATTTT. This sequence encodes CATSDLSRGLLGDTQYF.

The chain joins TRBV2 to TRBJ2-1; 12 bases map to TRBD2. This CDR3 has 15 residues. In germline, CDR1 is SNHLY, CDR2 FYNNEI. V dropped 5 bases and J dropped 5; count of bases not matched to a gene: 4. This chain's CDR3 is CASSKGLAGHNEQFF. The DNA of the CDR3 is TGTGCCAGCAGTAAAGGACTAGCGGGGCACAATGAGCAGTTCTTC.

The genes are TRBV15 and TRBJ1-5; D remains ambiguous. V gave up 9 bases and J gave up 3 bases, with 18 bases separating them. CDR3 length equals 15 residues. Germline V CDR1 and CDR2: LNHNV, YYDKDF (reference sequence). The CDR3 nucleotides are TGTGCCACTCGACTCCGCGCGCACCCCAATCAGCCCCAGCATTTT. Encoded protein: CATRLRAHPNQPQHF.

Details on this clone: This same CDR3 is encoded by further DNA sequences in the sample. This chain uses TRBV3-1 (or the pseudogene TRBV3-2) with TRBJ1-1; no clear D gene. The ends were cut back, 0 bases at V and 11 bases at J, with 13 bases in the middle. The CDR3 has 13 residues. Germline CDR1 is LGHDT and CDR2 is YNNKEL (reference sequence). The CDR3 region has the DNA TGTGCCAGCAGCCAAGATAGGCGCCGGGAGGCTTTCTTT. It yields the protein CASSQDRRREAFF.

The chain carries TRBV3-1 (or the pseudogene TRBV3-2) and TRBJ2-3; D is uncertain. The CDR3 has 17 amino acids. Trimming cost V 2 bases and J 0 bases, with 15 bases left between them. CDR1 and CDR2 (germline): LGHDT, YNNKEL (reference sequence). The CDR3 spells CASSQYVSVASTDTQYF. In DNA, the CDR3 is TGTGCCAGCAGCCAATATGTGTCAGTCGCTAGCACAGATACGCAGTATTTT.

The V and J genes are TRBV6-5 and TRBJ1-1; 10 bases agree with TRBD1. The V gene end was trimmed by 2 bases and the J gene end by 3 bases; junction bases not matched to a gene: 3. Looked up from germline, CDR1 is MNHEY and CDR2 is SVGAGI. This CDR3 has 15 amino acids. In nucleotides, the CDR3 is TGTGCCAGCAGTTACGTGACAGGGGGCTACACTGAAGCTTTCTTT. Translating it yields CASSYVTGGYTEAFF.

V is TRBV3-1 (or the pseudogene TRBV3-2) and J is TRBJ1-2, with TRBD1 matching 7 bases. The junction had 6 bases not matched to a gene; V was cut back by 1 base and J by 4 bases. Germline values: CDR1 LGHDT, CDR2 YNNKEL (reference sequence). This CDR3 is 15 amino acids long. The CDR3 DNA follows: TGTGCCAGCAGCCAAGCAGGGGGGCGCGGCTATGGCTACACCTTC. Protein product: CASSQAGGRGYGYTF.

This clone was found a few times. The CDR3, as DNA: TGTGCCAGCAGCTTGAACAGTTTTGAAAAACTGTTTTTT. It specifies CASSLNSFEKLFF. The rearrangement uses TRBV5-5 and TRBJ1-4; D unresolved. Per the germline V gene, CDR1 is SGHKS and CDR2 is YYEKEE (reference sequence). With 1 base removed from V and 7 bases from J, the gap between germline ends came to 8 bases. CDR3 length: 13 amino acids.

The J gene is TRBJ1-2, the V gene TRBV25-1; 7 nucleotides align to TRBD1. The CDR3 has 15 residues. Trimming took 4 bases from V and 8 from J; bases not matched to a gene: 13. CDR1 MGHDK and CDR2 SYGVNS come from the germline V gene. CDR3 sequence (DNA): TGTGCCAGCAGTGCCTGGATGGGAACAGGGGAAGGCTACACCTTC. This sequence encodes CASSAWMGTGEGYTF.

As DNA, the CDR3 is TGTGCCAGCAGTGAAGCAAGGCAGGGCAATGAGCAGTACTTC. The encoded protein is CASSEARQGNEQYF. This sequence joins TRBV2 and TRBJ2-7; a weak D match, TRBD1 (5 bases). The V end lost 0 bases, the J end lost 7 bases, and 13 bases lay between the germline ends. This CDR3 has 14 residues. The germline V gene has CDR1 SNHLY and CDR2 FYNNEI.

This clone was seen many times. The V and J genes are TRBV3-1 (or the pseudogene TRBV3-2) and TRBJ2-3; 8 bases match TRBD2. The J segment lost 1 base and the V segment lost 5 bases, leaving 8 bases of the junction unmatched. The CDR3 sequence is 16 residues long. Per the germline V gene, CDR1 is LGHDT and CDR2 is YNNKEL (reference sequence). CDR3 sequence reads: CASSSGTRRGTDTQYF. CDR3 DNA sequence: TGTGCCAGCAGCTCGGGGACTAGGCGGGGCACAGATACGCAGTATTTT.

This clone was detected only once. The chain uses TRBV5-4 and TRBJ2-1, with 14 bases lining up with TRBD2. The V gene end was trimmed by 4 bases and the J gene end by 6 bases; junction bases not matched to a gene: 6. The CDR3 extends over 16 amino acids. CDR1 SGHNT and CDR2 YYREEE come from the germline V gene (reference sequence). The CDR3: CASSMAGTSGGNEQFF. The CDR3 nucleotides are TGTGCCAGCAGCATGGCAGGGACTAGCGGGGGCAATGAGCAGTTCTTC.

The rearrangement joins TRBV5-8 to TRBJ1-1, with D perhaps TRBD1 (6 bases). This CDR3 contains 14 residues. Germline-derived CDR1 and CDR2 are SGHTS and YDEGEE. The ends were cut back, 4 bases at V and 1 base at J, with 11 bases in the middle. CDR3 protein: CASSKGDRNTEAFF. In nucleotides, the CDR3 is TGTGCCAGCAGCAAGGGGGACCGGAACACTGAAGCTTTCTTT.

The gene calls are TRBV2 and TRBJ1-2; 7 nucleotides agree with TRBD1. With 4 bases clipped from V and 7 bases from J, the junction kept 12 bases outside the gene matches. CDR3 length: 15 amino acids. In germline, CDR1 is SNHLY, CDR2 FYNNEI. CDR3 protein: CASSGRPQGLGGYTF. CDR3 sequence (DNA): TGTGCCAGCAGTGGTCGCCCACAGGGGCTTGGTGGCTACACCTTC.

V is TRBV3-1 (or the pseudogene TRBV3-2) and J is TRBJ2-5; D might be TRBD2 (6 bases). The V and J ends lost 0 bases and 14 bases respectively, with 16 bases between them. Germline CDR1 LGHDT, CDR2 YNNKEL (reference sequence). The CDR3 runs 13 residues. The CDR3 is CASSQDRQRATYF. In DNA, the CDR3 is TGTGCCAGCAGCCAAGATCGCCAGCGGGCTACATACTTC.

CDR3 in DNA: TGTGCCAGCAGTCTCGGGGTTAACTATGGCTACACCTTC. Residues: CASSLGVNYGYTF. The genes are TRBV6-5 and TRBJ1-2; D call uncertain. The ends were cut back, 5 bases at V and 1 base at J, with 8 bases in the middle. CDR1 and CDR2 (germline): MNHEY, SVGAGI. There are 13 residues in the CDR3.

This chain connects TRBV28 to TRBJ2-7; D might be TRBD1 (6 bases). The CDR3 loop spans 16 amino acids. CDR1 is MDHEN and CDR2 is SYDVKM in the germline V gene. Trimming removed 5 bases from V and 4 bases from J, with 21 bases in between. CDR3 in DNA: TGTGCCAGCAGTCCAGGGACATTTTTAGGGGCTTACGAGCAGTACTTC. It specifies CASSPGTFLGAYEQYF.

The chain links TRBV5-1 to TRBJ1-4; no reliable D call. The CDR3 spans 14 residues. From germline, CDR1 is SGHRS and CDR2 YFSETQ. The germline V and J ends were trimmed by 0 bases and 3 bases, with 6 bases remaining between them. Written as DNA, the CDR3 is TGCGCCAGCAGCTTGGGGCAGGCTAATGAAAAACTGTTTTTT. Protein sequence: CASSLGQANEKLFF.

Concerning this clone itself: The same CDR3 can be traced to other DNA sequences in this sample. The rearrangement uses TRBV7-3 and TRBJ1-1; 8 bases are a match to TRBD1. Trimming cost V 2 bases and J 2 bases; bases outside gene matches: 1. CDR3 length: 14 residues. The V gene's germline CDR1 is SGHTA and CDR2 FQGTGA. Here the CDR3 reads CASSLGTGNTEAFF. The DNA of the CDR3 is TGTGCCAGCAGCTTAGGGACAGGAAACACTGAAGCTTTCTTT.

The CDR3 loop reads CASSPFGRGEAGELFF. As DNA, the CDR3 is TGTGCCAGCAGCCCTTTTGGGCGGGGGGAGGCCGGGGAGCTGTTTTTT. This chain connects TRBV7-2 to TRBJ2-2, with TRBD2 identical over 8 bases. This CDR3 is 16 amino acids long. V gave up 5 bases and J gave up 6 bases; unmatched junction bases: 11. Germline loops: CDR1 SGHTA, CDR2 FQGNSA.

The V and J genes are TRBV7-2 and TRBJ2-1; 7 positions match TRBD1. The CDR3 covers 15 residues. The V gene end was trimmed by 2 bases and the J gene end by 1 base; junction bases not matched to a gene: 2. CDR1 SGHTA and CDR2 FQGNSA come from the germline V gene. This CDR3 reads CASSLWDSSYNEQFF. The CDR3 DNA is TGTGCCAGCAGCTTATGGGACAGTTCCTACAATGAGCAGTTCTTC. Filled out from reference TRBV7-2 and TRBJ2-1, the complete variable domain reads GAGVSQSPSNKVTEKGKDVELRCDPISGHTALYWYRQSLGQGLEFLIYFQGNSAPDKSGLPSDRFSAERTGGSVSTLTIQRTQQEDSAVYLCASSLWDSSYNEQFFGPGTRLTVL.